This T cell receptor (beta chain) was sequenced during a study of sequential checkpoint blockade in melanoma. Across the whole study: Each arm's sequence ended with maintenance nivolumab. TCRbeta immunosequencing was performed on DNA from fewer than 95 pretreatment melanoma tumor samples. Study findings and constraints: Rising tumor T-cell fraction and clonality meant about 30 times likelier benefit. In arm A, pretreatment tumor clonality was associated with response.

Germline CDR1 and CDR2: SGHNT and YENEEA. Trimming left V 5 bases short and J 0 bases short, with 14 bases between. The CDR3 extends over 16 amino acids. As to treatment: randomized to nivolumab then ipilimumab (arm A) or the reverse (arm B). Method: immunoSEQ multiplex PCR; TCRdb's copy keeps in-frame clones and lacks some. The sample shows roughly 13,000 clones, around 20% of them seen only once. This clone was detected ten times or more. What it recognizes is unknown. The receptor was isolated from a human donor with melanoma. The genes are TRBV11-3 and TRBJ2-1; unclear D gene. The sequenced sample was tumor tissue (inferred from file names), obtained from a patient given nivolumab and ipilimumab in sequence. The chain's CDR3 is CASSIQGGSSYNEQFF. CDR3 nucleotide sequence: TGTGCCAGCAGCATCCAAGGCGGCAGCTCCTACAATGAGCAGTTCTTC.